A selection of T cell receptor beta chains follows, all from one sample in a study of human T cells and chemical hapten exposure. TCRdb fed the RACE reads into MiXCR, producing one record per CDR3 protein. Among approximately 32,000 distinct CDR3 sequences listed, roughly an eighth were seen once. The sequences come from whole blood, collected in connection with sensitization to the hapten diphenylcyclopropenone (DPC). The receptors originated from a woman aged 40-49 years with alopecia areata. Some clones in this sample may be carry-over from other donors' samples. Both conserved end residues are part of each CDR3. The D gene is left open where the match is weak. Not every row has a clone size; where given, it reads once, few, many or a size class.

clone_size d_call j_call v_call cdr3_nt cdr3_aa
many TRBD1 TRBJ2-3 TRBV4-3 TGCGCCAGCAGCCAAGATTACCGGGACAGCTCAGATACGCAGTATTTT CASSQDYRDSSDTQYF
many TRBD1 TRBJ1-5 TRBV28 TGTGCCAGCAGTTTAGGATCGAACAGGGGGGAGCCCCAGCATTTT CASSLGSNRGEPQHF
- TRBD2 TRBJ2-3 TRBV6-6 TGTGCCAGCAGTTACCCAATAAAGCGGGGGGGACGTAGCACAGATACGCAGTATTTT CASSYPIKRGGRSTDTQYF
many - TRBJ2-4 TRBV12-3/TRBV12-4 TGTGCCAGCAGTTACGACCTAGCCAAAAACATTCAGTACTTC CASSYDLAKNIQYF
- - TRBJ1-5 TRBV30 TGTGCCTTGCTTGGTCAGCCCCAGCATTTT CALLGQPQHF
many TRBD2 TRBJ2-1 TRBV6-2/TRBV6-3 TGTGCCAGCACCCAGACTCCCAGCGGGGGTTACAATGAGCAGTTCTTC CASTQTPSGGYNEQFF
- - TRBJ1-3 TRBV28 TGTGCCAGCAGCCCCAGCTCTGGAAACACCATATATTTT CASSPSSGNTIYF
- TRBD1 TRBJ2-1 TRBV28 TGTGCCAGCAGTTGGTCAGGGACAGGTTACAATGAGCAGTTCTTC CASSWSGTGYNEQFF
few TRBD1 TRBJ1-1 TRBV6-6 TGTGCCACCCGGACAGGGGCGAGCACTGAAGCTTTCTTT CATRTGASTEAFF
few - TRBJ2-1 TRBV6-5 TGTGCCTCCAATCGGATCCGGGCCAATGAGCAGTTCTTC CASNRIRANEQFF
many TRBD2 TRBJ2-1 TRBV3-1 TGTGCCAGCAGCCCTAGCGGGGGGACCGGTGAGCAGTTCTTC CASSPSGGTGEQFF
- TRBD1 TRBJ2-5 TRBV28 TGTGCCAGCAGTTTGACAGGGGGTAAGGAGACCCAGTACTTC CASSLTGGKETQYF
many - TRBJ2-2 TRBV29-1 TGCAGCGCTGGGGTTAGCGGTCGGGAGCTGTTTTTT CSAGVSGRELFF
few TRBD1 TRBJ1-5 TRBV27 TGTGCCAGCAGTCCCGGGACAGGGGGCTTTCAGCCCCAGCATTTT CASSPGTGGFQPQHF
- TRBD2 TRBJ2-7 TRBV29-1 TGCAGCGCCGTAGCGGGAGGATCCTCGGGGGAGCAGTACTTC CSAVAGGSSGEQYF
many TRBD1 TRBJ1-5 TRBV30 TGTGCCTTGTCCGGAGGACAGGGGAGCAATCAGCCCCAGCATTTT CALSGGQGSNQPQHF
many - TRBJ1-2 TRBV29-1 TGCAGCGTTGGCCCCCAACAGGACAGCTATGGCTACACCTTC CSVGPQQDSYGYTF
many TRBD2 TRBJ2-1 TRBV24-1 TGTGCCACCAGTGACCGGACTAGCGGGTCCCTCTACAATGAGCAGTTCTTC CATSDRTSGSLYNEQFF
many TRBD2 TRBJ2-7 TRBV6-2/TRBV6-3 TGTGCCAGCAGACTAGCGGGACCCTACGAGCAGTACTTC CASRLAGPYEQYF
few - TRBJ2-7 TRBV28 TGTGCCAGCAGTTCATGGGGGAGCTCCTACGAGCAGTACTTC CASSSWGSSYEQYF
many - TRBJ2-5 TRBV28 TGTGCCAGCAGTTTGCCGGGTCGGCAAGAGACCCAGTACTTC CASSLPGRQETQYF
many TRBD1 TRBJ2-1 TRBV30 TGTGCCTGGAGTGTAGGGCAGGGGGTTAGTGAGCAGTTCTTC CAWSVGQGVSEQFF